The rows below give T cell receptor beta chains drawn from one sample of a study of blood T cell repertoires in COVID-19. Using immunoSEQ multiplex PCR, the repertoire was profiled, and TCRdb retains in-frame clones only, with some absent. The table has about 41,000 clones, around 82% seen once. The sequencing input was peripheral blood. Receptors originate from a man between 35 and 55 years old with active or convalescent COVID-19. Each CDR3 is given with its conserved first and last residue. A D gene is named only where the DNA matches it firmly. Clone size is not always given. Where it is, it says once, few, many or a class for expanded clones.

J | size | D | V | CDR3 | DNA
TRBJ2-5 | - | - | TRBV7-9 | CASSLADTNQETQYF | TGTGCCAGCAGCTTAGCCGACACCAACCAAGAGACCCAGTACTTC
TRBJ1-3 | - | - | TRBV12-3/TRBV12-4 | CASSPPEGNTIYF | TGTGCCAGCAGTCCCCCGGAGGGAAACACCATATATTTT
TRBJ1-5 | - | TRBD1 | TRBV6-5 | CASTSDRGYQPQHF | TGTGCCAGCACCAGCGACAGGGGTTATCAGCCCCAGCATTTT
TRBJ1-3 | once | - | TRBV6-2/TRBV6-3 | CASSYDRVNTIYF | TGTGCCAGCAGTTACGACAGAGTAAACACCATATATTTT
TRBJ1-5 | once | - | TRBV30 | CAWNGGNQPQHF | TGTGCCTGGAACGGTGGCAATCAGCCCCAGCATTTT
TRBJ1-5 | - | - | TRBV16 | CASSQEHPTQGGNQPQHF | TGTGCCAGCAGCCAAGAGCACCCCACACAGGGAGGCAATCAGCCCCAGCATTTT
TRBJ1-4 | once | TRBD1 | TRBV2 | CASMEQGAANEKLFF | TGTGCCAGCATGGAACAGGGGGCGGCTAATGAAAAACTGTTTTTT
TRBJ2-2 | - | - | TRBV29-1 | CSVEVLSRGVNTGELFF | TGCAGCGTTGAAGTCCTCAGCAGGGGCGTGAACACCGGGGAGCTGTTTTTT
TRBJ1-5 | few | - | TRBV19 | CASHPSAAGNQPQHF | TGTGCCAGCCACCCCTCGGCGGCGGGGAATCAGCCCCAGCATTTT
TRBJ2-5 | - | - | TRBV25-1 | CASTDRETQYF | TGTGCCAGCACCGATAGAGAGACCCAGTACTTC
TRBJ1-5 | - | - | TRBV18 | CASSPPIGQGTQPQHF | TGTGCCAGCTCACCACCGATCGGTCAGGGGACGCAGCCCCAGCATTTT
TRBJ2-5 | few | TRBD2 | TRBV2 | CASSGLAGLETQYF | TGTGCCAGCAGCGGACTAGCGGGACTAGAGACCCAGTACTTC
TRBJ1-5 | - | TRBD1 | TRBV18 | CASSPRGQGNQPQHF | TGTGCCAGCTCACCCAGGGGACAGGGGAATCAGCCCCAGCATTTT
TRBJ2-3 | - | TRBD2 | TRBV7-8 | CASSLVLLAGGSTDTQYF | TGTGCCAGCAGCTTAGTGTTACTAGCGGGGGGCAGCACAGATACGCAGTATTTT
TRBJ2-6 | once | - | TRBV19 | CAGGVIGANVLTF | TGTGCCGGAGGGGTAATCGGGGCCAACGTCCTGACTTTC
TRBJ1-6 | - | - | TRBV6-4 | CASAVVANNSPLHF | TGTGCCAGCGCCGTGGTAGCAAATAATTCACCCCTCCACTTT
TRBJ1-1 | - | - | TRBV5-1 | CASSYGSRNTEAFF | TGCGCCAGCAGCTACGGGAGCAGGAACACTGAAGCTTTCTTT
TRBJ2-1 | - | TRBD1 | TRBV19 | CASSKGGRGFNNEQFF | TGTGCCAGTAGTAAAGGGGGCAGGGGGTTTAACAATGAGCAGTTCTTC
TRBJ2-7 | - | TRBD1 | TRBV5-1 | CASSATGDYEQYF | TGCGCCAGCAGTGCTACAGGGGATTACGAGCAGTACTTC
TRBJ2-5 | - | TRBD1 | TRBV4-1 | CASSPGQGWETQYF | TGCGCCAGCAGTCCGGGACAGGGGTGGGAGACCCAGTACTTC
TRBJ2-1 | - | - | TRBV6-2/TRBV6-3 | CATSNVGGGLRLEQFF | TGTGCGACCAGCAATGTAGGGGGGGGGTTACGGTTGGAGCAGTTCTTC
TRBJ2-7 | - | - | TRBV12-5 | CASGTNKSFPYEQYF | TGTGCTAGTGGTACCAACAAGTCCTTCCCCTACGAGCAGTACTTC
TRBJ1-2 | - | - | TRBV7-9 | CASNQKDSEYGYTF | TGTGCCAGCAACCAAAAGGACAGCGAATATGGCTACACCTTC
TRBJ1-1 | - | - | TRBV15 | CATSRTKEGRAFF | TGTGCCACCAGCCGTACAAAGGAGGGTAGGGCTTTCTTT
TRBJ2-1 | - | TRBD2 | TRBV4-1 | CASSHPKRGTSYNEQFF | TGCGCCAGCAGCCACCCAAAGCGGGGCACCTCCTACAATGAGCAGTTCTTC
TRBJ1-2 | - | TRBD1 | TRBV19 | CASSFSSQGNYGYTF | TGTGCCAGTAGTTTCTCATCACAGGGGAACTATGGCTACACCTTC
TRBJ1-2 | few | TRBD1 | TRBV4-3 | CASSAAGTGSYGYTF | TGCGCCAGCAGCGCGGCCGGGACAGGGTCCTATGGCTACACCTTC
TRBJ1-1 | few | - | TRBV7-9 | CASSLGPAGNTEAFF | TGTGCCAGCAGCTTAGGACCGGCAGGGAACACTGAAGCTTTCTTT